This entry lists 21 T cell receptor beta chains sequenced from one sample in a study of T cell changes during pregnancy in multiple sclerosis. TCRdb's table, derived via immunoSEQ multiplex PCR, lists solely in-frame clones and lacks some. The sample contains approximately 100,000 clones, approximately 90% of which appear only once. Material: peripheral blood, obtained after pregnancy. The receptors here all came from a female donor with multiple sclerosis, enrolled in a pregnancy study.

V is TRBV7-3 and J is TRBJ2-7; perhaps TRBD1 as D (6 bases). The CDR3 consists of 15 residues. The germline V gene has CDR1 SGHTA and CDR2 FQGTGA. The V end lost 2 bases, the J end lost 3 bases, and 14 bases lay between the germline ends. The CDR3 DNA sequence: TGTGCCAGCAGCTTATCGACAGGATCGGGCTACGAGCAGTACTTC. Translating gives CASSLSTGSGYEQYF.

The genes are TRBV2 and TRBJ2-7, with D hard to call. Germline CDR1 and CDR2: SNHLY and FYNNEI. The germline V and J ends were trimmed by 5 bases and 6 bases, with 11 bases remaining between them. This CDR3 contains 12 residues. In DNA form, the CDR3 reads TGTGCCAGCAGTTTTGGCCTAGGCGAGCAGTACTTC. Protein sequence: CASSFGLGEQYF.

In nucleotides, the CDR3 is TGTGCCAGCAGTTTATCGGGGGGTGTGCGATATTTT. This codes for CASSLSGGVRYF. V and J are TRBV27 and TRBJ2-3; D perhaps matches TRBD2 (6 bases). The CDR3 length is 12 residues. Germline CDR1 is MNHEY and CDR2 is SMNVEV (reference sequence). V was clipped by 0 bases and J by 15 bases, with 13 bases between them.

V gene TRBV29-1 combines with J gene TRBJ1-2, with no clear D. V was clipped by 5 bases and J by 1 base, with 11 bases between them. The V gene's germline CDR1 is SQVTM and CDR2 ANQGSEA. The CDR3 consists of 13 residues. This chain's CDR3 is CSVPAPGNYGYTF. CDR3 coding DNA: TGCAGCGTTCCTGCGCCCGGTAACTATGGCTACACCTTC.

The rearrangement links TRBV7-3 to TRBJ2-5, with TRBD2 matching 8 bases. Per germline, CDR1 SGHTA and CDR2 FQGTGA. The CDR3 has 15 amino acids. J lost 3 bases, V lost 0 bases, and 3 bases had no gene match. CDR3 in amino acids: CASSLTVAGKETQYF. Written as DNA, the CDR3 is TGTGCCAGCAGCTTAACGGTAGCGGGGAAAGAGACCCAGTACTTC.

This rearrangement joins TRBV4-3 to TRBJ2-2; no clear D. CDR1 is LGHNA, CDR2 YSLEER, per germline. V was shortened by 0 bases and J by 0 bases, with 8 bases between the two germline ends. The CDR3 has 16 amino acids. CDR3 sequence: CASSQEVSANTGELFF. CDR3 DNA: TGCGCCAGCAGCCAAGAAGTCTCAGCGAACACCGGGGAGCTGTTTTTT.

The V gene is TRBV4-2, the J gene TRBJ2-3; TRBD1 matches 9 bases. The CDR3 contains 15 residues. Per the germline V gene, CDR1 is LGHNA and CDR2 is YNFKEQ. V shed 4 bases and J 3 bases; nucleotides not matched to a gene: 5. The CDR3 region has the DNA TGTGCCAGCAGCCCCTACAGGGGGCAGACAGATACGCAGTATTTT. Its translation: CASSPYRGQTDTQYF.

The chain joins TRBV28 to TRBJ1-1; D remains unclear. The CDR3 covers 15 residues. Trimming left V 3 bases short and J 4 bases short, with 15 bases between. Germline CDR1 and CDR2: MDHEN and SYDVKM. This CDR3 reads CASSFQGGIGTEAFF. CDR3 nucleotide sequence: TGTGCCAGCAGTTTTCAAGGAGGAATTGGCACTGAAGCTTTCTTT.

The chain recombines TRBV10-2 with TRBJ2-5, with 7 bases aligning to TRBD2. This CDR3 region has 17 residues. Germline CDR1 and CDR2: WSHSY and SAAADI. V gave up 0 bases and J gave up 0 bases; unmatched junction bases: 7. CDR3 sequence reads: CASSESLRDYYQETQYF. The CDR3 DNA is TGCGCCAGCAGTGAGTCCCTCCGGGACTACTACCAAGAGACCCAGTACTTC.

The genes are TRBV27 and TRBJ2-2; tentative D call: TRBD1 (6 bases). V was shortened by 8 bases and J by 6 bases, with 19 bases between the two germline ends. The CDR3 contains 15 residues. Germline assignment: CDR1 MNHEY and CDR2 SMNVEV (reference sequence). CDR3 coding DNA: TGTGCCAGCGGACACCGAGGCAGGGGACCCGGGGAGCTGTTTTTT. Its translation: CASGHRGRGPGELFF.

This chain links TRBV28 with TRBJ1-4; a possible D gene is TRBD1 (6 bases). Between the trimmed V and J ends, which lost 1 base and 13 bases, there was a span of 10 bases. The CDR3 loop spans 12 amino acids. Germline V gene data show CDR1 as MDHEN and CDR2 as SYDVKM. The CDR3 DNA is TGTGCCAGCAGTTTATACAGGGAAGGACTGTTTTTT. Amino acids: CASSLYREGLFF.

The J gene is TRBJ2-7, the V gene TRBV15; a weak D match, TRBD1 (5 bases). Per germline, CDR1 LNHNV and CDR2 YYDKDF (reference sequence). The CDR3 runs to 14 residues. The V end lost 3 bases, the J end lost 0 bases, and 9 bases lay between the germline ends. The CDR3 region has the DNA TGTGCCACCAGCAGCACAGGCCTCTCCTACGAGCAGTACTTC. Encoded protein: CATSSTGLSYEQYF.

The chain carries TRBV15 and TRBJ2-1; 10 nucleotides match TRBD2. Germline-derived CDR1 and CDR2 are LNHNV and YYDKDF (reference sequence). The CDR3 totals 17 residues. V was clipped by 1 base and J by 6 bases; unmatched bases: 9. The CDR3 sequence is CATSRVASGRRGNEQFF. The CDR3 DNA is TGTGCCACCAGCAGAGTTGCTAGCGGGAGACGGGGCAATGAGCAGTTCTTC.

CDR3 DNA: TGTGCCAGCAGCTTGGAAGGACAGGGGCCGCCCCCCTATGGCTACACCTTC. Amino acids: CASSLEGQGPPPYGYTF. This sequence joins TRBV5-4 and TRBJ1-2, with TRBD1 matching 9 bases. CDR3 length: 17 residues. J gave up 4 bases and V 0 bases, and 10 bases lay outside the gene matches. CDR1 is SGHNT and CDR2 is YYREEE in the germline V gene (reference sequence).

CDR3 nucleotide sequence: TGTGCCAGTACCCCAACGGACAGGGTAGCAGCGGGGGGCCGTTTAAGAGAGACCCAGTACTTC. Amino acids: CASTPTDRVAAGGRLRETQYF. The chain recombines TRBV19 with TRBJ2-5; weak D call: TRBD2 (9 bases). CDR1 and CDR2 from the germline V gene are LNHDA and SQIVND (reference sequence). CDR3 length equals 21 residues. Trimming left V 7 bases short and J 4 bases short, with 37 bases between.

The chain is built from TRBV6-5 and TRBJ2-1, with D perhaps TRBD2 (5 bases). In germline, CDR1 is MNHEY, CDR2 SVGAGI. Trimming shortened V by 7 bases and J by 2 bases, and 12 bases separated the two germline ends. This CDR3 contains 14 residues. The CDR3 loop reads CASMRGRTYNEQFF. The CDR3 DNA reads TGTGCCAGCATGCGAGGGCGGACCTACAATGAGCAGTTCTTC.

The chain combines TRBV5-8 with TRBJ1-4; 12 bases align to TRBD1. This CDR3 comprises 16 residues. CDR1 and CDR2 from the germline V gene are SGHTS and YDEGEE. The junction had 6 bases not matched to a gene; V was cut back by 4 bases and J by 5 bases. CDR3 loop: CASSTGTGGSNEKLFF. The CDR3 DNA reads as TGTGCCAGCAGCACTGGGACAGGGGGCTCGAATGAAAAACTGTTTTTT.

The chain is built from TRBV7-8 and TRBJ2-4; 8 nucleotides agree with TRBD2. CDR1 and CDR2 (germline): SGHVS, FQNEAQ. This CDR3 has 15 residues. J was trimmed by 3 bases and V by 4 bases; bases with no gene match: 5. CDR3 in DNA: TGTGCCAGCAGCTCCGGGGGGGCAGGCAAAAACATTCAGTACTTC. This gives the protein CASSSGGAGKNIQYF.

The rearrangement joins TRBV7-2 to TRBJ2-5; possible D gene TRBD1, 8 bases. The V gene lost 5 bases and the J gene lost 5 bases, with 15 bases spanning the gap. The CDR3 runs to 14 residues. Germline CDR1 is SGHTA and CDR2 is FQGNSA. CDR3 nucleotides: TGTGCCAGCAGCCATGGACAGGGAGGGGAGACCCAGTACTTC. This encodes CASSHGQGGETQYF.

The chain has TRBV6-5 and TRBJ2-3; 12 bases map to TRBD2. This CDR3 has 16 residues. Germline CDR1 is MNHEY and CDR2 is SVGAGI. J was trimmed by 2 bases and V by 4 bases; bases with no gene match: 4. CDR3 DNA: TGTGCCAGCAGTTCGACTAGCGGGGGATACACAGATACGCAGTATTTT. Protein sequence: CASSSTSGGYTDTQYF.

The V gene is TRBV7-2, the J gene TRBJ1-3, with no clear D. With 5 bases removed from V and 2 bases from J, the gap between germline ends came to 10 bases. CDR3 length: 14 residues. Germline-derived CDR1 and CDR2 are SGHTA and FQGNSA. This CDR3 reads CASSPTIAGNTIYF. The CDR3 DNA reads as TGTGCCAGCAGCCCTACTATCGCTGGAAACACCATATATTTT.